The 21 T cell receptor beta chains reported below all come from one sample, sequenced in a study of blood T cell repertoires in COVID-19. Sequenced by immunoSEQ multiplex PCR; TCRdb stores in-frame clones only, minus some. The sample records more than 400,000 clones, 70% to 90% being singletons. Specimen: peripheral blood. Receptors originate from a human donor in a cohort sampled during active COVID-19.

J is TRBJ2-1 and V is TRBV28, with D unclear. Germline CDR1 is MDHEN and CDR2 is SYDVKM. Trimming took 3 bases from V and 8 from J, leaving 11 bases between them. This CDR3 is built from 13 residues. Here the CDR3 DNA reads TGTGCCAGCAGTTTCCTCCCCAGGTATGAGCAGTTCTTC. Its protein is CASSFLPRYEQFF.

The chain links TRBV5-1 to TRBJ2-2; perhaps TRBD1 as D (6 bases). Germline V gene data show CDR1 as SGHRS and CDR2 as YFSETQ. CDR3 length: 16 residues. Trimming shortened V by 3 bases and J by 3 bases, and 15 bases separated the two germline ends. The CDR3 nucleotides read TGCGCCAGCAGCTCCTTCGCAGGGGCGGACACCGGGGAGCTGTTTTTT. Protein sequence: CASSSFAGADTGELFF.

The genes are TRBV19 and TRBJ2-3; D possibly corresponds to TRBD2 (6 bases). CDR1 is LNHDA, CDR2 SQIVND, per germline (reference sequence). The CDR3 has 16 residues. V shed 1 base and J shed 3 bases, with 14 bases lying between them. CDR3 protein: CASSIGTLGGTDTQYF. The CDR3 region has the DNA TGTGCCAGTAGTATAGGGACCCTCGGGGGAACAGATACGCAGTATTTT.

The chain joins TRBV6-5 to TRBJ2-7; 8 bases are shared with TRBD1. V lost 8 bases to trimming and J lost 0 bases; unmatched junction nucleotides: 6. CDR3 length: 14 residues. CDR1 is MNHEY and CDR2 is SVGAGI in the germline V gene. DNA for the CDR3: TGTGCCAGCGGGACAGGCCTGTCCTCCTACGAGCAGTACTTC. It yields the protein CASGTGLSSYEQYF.

The rearrangement joins TRBV7-9 to TRBJ2-7; possibly TRBD2 for D (6 bases). Germline V gene data show CDR1 as SEHNR and CDR2 as FQNEAQ (reference sequence). Trimming removed 1 base at V and 8 bases at J, with 15 bases between. The CDR3 totals 14 residues. The CDR3 DNA is TGTGCCAGCAGCTTAGTAGGCGGGATCTCTAAGCAGTACTTC. This sequence encodes CASSLVGGISKQYF.

The chain couples TRBV2 to TRBJ1-2, with 7 nucleotides matching TRBD1. Germline loops: CDR1 SNHLY, CDR2 FYNNEI. This CDR3 region has 13 residues. V gave up 7 bases and J gave up 7 bases; unmatched junction bases: 9. CDR3 in amino acids: CASKSDRKGGYTF. The CDR3 DNA reads as TGTGCCAGCAAGTCGGACAGGAAGGGTGGCTACACCTTC.

The chain employs TRBV23-1 and TRBJ1-2, with TRBD1 matching 7 bases. TRBV23-1 is designated an ORF whose function remains uncertain. Losses at the gene ends were 5 bases for V and 4 bases for J; bases not matched to a gene: 7. The CDR3 is made up of 14 amino acids. The CDR3 nucleotides are TGCGCCAGCAGTAGAACAGGGGAGGCCTATGGCTACACCTTC. It translates to CASSRTGEAYGYTF.

The rearrangement joins TRBV9 to TRBJ2-5; D is possibly TRBD1 (6 bases). CDR1 and CDR2 (germline): SGDLS, YYNGEE. Trimming removed 4 bases at V and 2 bases at J, with 15 bases between. The CDR3 loop spans 15 amino acids. CDR3 residues: CASSRGTNTQETQYF. CDR3 bases: TGTGCCAGCAGCAGGGGGACAAATACTCAAGAGACCCAGTACTTC.

With regard to this clone: One end of the junction does not line up with germline, which may come from a read error. The genes are TRBV7-7 and TRBJ2-7; TRBD2 might be the D (6 bases). From germline, CDR1 is SSHAT and CDR2 FNYEAQ (reference sequence). The CDR3 has 15 amino acids. CDR3 protein: CASSSSRDGNYEQYF. The CDR3 DNA reads as TGTGCTAGCAGCTCCTCGCGGGATGGGAACTACGAGCAGTACTTC.

The chain uses TRBV5-1 and TRBJ2-3; TRBD2 matches at 7 bases. V trimming: 1 base; J trimming: 4 bases; junction bases outside the gene matches: 6. This CDR3 comprises 15 residues. Looked up from germline, CDR1 is SGHRS and CDR2 is YFSETQ. DNA of the CDR3: TGCGCCAGCAGCTTGATTAGCGGGTTATCAGATACGCAGTATTTT. Its translation is CASSLISGLSDTQYF.

CDR3 bases: TGTGCCAGCAGCCGTACTAGCACCGGGGAGCTGTTTTTT. This translates into CASSRTSTGELFF. The rearrangement links TRBV5-6 to TRBJ2-2; D may be TRBD2 (5 bases). The CDR3 is 13 residues long. The germline V and J ends were trimmed by 4 bases and 4 bases, with 8 bases remaining between them. CDR1 is SGHDT and CDR2 is YYEEEE in the germline V gene.

The J gene is TRBJ2-3, the V gene TRBV5-8, with 9 bases fitting TRBD2. This CDR3 comprises 16 residues. CDR1 and CDR2 (germline): SGHTS, YDEGEE. Trimming removed 4 bases from V and 0 bases from J; junction bases left unmatched: 6. In nucleotides, the CDR3 is TGTGCCAGCAGCCGGCGACTAGCGGCCAGCACAGATACGCAGTATTTT. Its translation is CASSRRLAASTDTQYF.

The table lists this clone with a count of one. The same CDR3 is also encoded by other DNA sequences in this sample. V usage is TRBV5-1 and J usage is TRBJ2-1, with 11 nucleotides matching TRBD2. This CDR3 is built from 16 residues. Germline V CDR1 and CDR2: SGHRS, YFSETQ. Trimming took 1 base from V and 2 from J; bases not matched to a gene: 2. CDR3 amino acids: CASSLTSGRTYNEQFF. The CDR3 nucleotides are TGCGCCAGCAGCTTGACTAGCGGGAGAACCTACAATGAGCAGTTCTTC.

This clone is a singleton in its sample. The gene calls are TRBV5-4 and TRBJ2-1; 7 nucleotides align to TRBD2. There are 16 residues in the CDR3. Germline V CDR1 and CDR2: SGHNT, YYREEE (reference sequence). V lost 0 bases to trimming and J lost 3 bases; unmatched junction nucleotides: 6. The CDR3 region is CASSLALAGDYNEQFF. The CDR3 DNA sequence: TGTGCCAGCAGCTTGGCTCTGGCGGGAGACTACAATGAGCAGTTCTTC.

The chain is built from TRBV10-3 and TRBJ2-1; 12 nucleotides align to TRBD2. V lost 5 bases and J lost 6; bases outside the gene matches: 5. CDR1 is ENHRY and CDR2 is SYGVKD in the germline V gene. The CDR3 is made up of 15 amino acids. The CDR3: CAISSSGRARNEQFF. CDR3 bases: TGTGCCATCAGTTCTAGCGGGAGGGCCCGCAATGAGCAGTTCTTC.

The V call is TRBV7-9, the J call TRBJ1-6; 9 nucleotides agree with TRBD1. J gave up 6 bases and V 4 bases, and 10 bases lay outside the gene matches. CDR3 length: 17 amino acids. Germline V gives CDR1 SEHNR, CDR2 FQNEAQ (reference sequence). The CDR3 nucleotides read TGTGCCAGCAGCTCCGCGGGGACAGGGAAACTTAATTCACCCCTCCACTTT. This codes for CASSSAGTGKLNSPLHF.

This chain joins TRBV7-9 and TRBJ2-5; 7 bases are shared with TRBD1. The germline CDR1 and CDR2 sequences are SEHNR and FQNEAQ (reference sequence). The CDR3 sequence is 13 residues long. V trimming: 4 bases; J trimming: 2 bases; junction bases outside the gene matches: 1. The CDR3 sequence is CASSSRGQETQYF. The CDR3 DNA reads as TGTGCCAGCAGCTCCAGGGGGCAAGAGACCCAGTACTTC.

The chain combines TRBV7-3 with TRBJ1-1; D not certain. Germline lookup yields CDR1 SGHTA and CDR2 FQGTGA. Trimming shortened V by 3 bases and J by 4 bases, and 12 bases separated the two germline ends. The CDR3 extends over 14 amino acids. CDR3 region: CASSLENVGTEAFF. CDR3 in DNA: TGTGCCAGCAGCTTGGAGAACGTGGGCACTGAAGCTTTCTTT. The full variable domain, in which reference TRBV7-3 and TRBJ1-1 provide the parts outside the CDR3, is GAGVSQTPSNKVTEKGKYVELRCDPISGHTALYWYRQSLGQGPEFLIYFQGTGAADDSGLPNDRFFAVRPEGSVSTLKIQRTERGDSAVYLCASSLENVGTEAFFGQGTRLTVV.

The chain employs TRBV25-1 and TRBJ2-2, with D unclear. The CDR3 totals 15 residues. Trimming removed 2 bases at V and 7 bases at J, with 14 bases between. The germline gives CDR1 MGHDK, CDR2 SYGVNS. For the CDR3, the DNA is TGTGCCAGCAGTGAACCGGGTCAAAAAGGCGGGGAGCTGTTTTTT. This encodes CASSEPGQKGGELFF.

This chain links TRBV18 with TRBJ2-7; maybe TRBD2 (5 bases). V was pared by 3 bases and J by 4 bases, with 16 bases between. The germline V gene has CDR1 KGHSH and CDR2 LQKENI. This CDR3 is built from 15 residues. CDR3 protein: CASSPPARVEYEQYF. CDR3 nucleotides: TGTGCCAGCTCACCCCCGGCGAGGGTTGAGTACGAGCAGTACTTC.

This chain uses TRBV19 with TRBJ2-4; 9 bases map to TRBD2. V shed 3 bases, J shed 1 base, and the junction held 1 base outside the gene matches. This CDR3 region has 15 residues. The germline V gene encodes CDR1 LNHDA and CDR2 SQIVND (reference sequence). CDR3 bases: TGTGCCAGTAGTATGAGCGGGAGGGCCAAAAACATTCAGTACTTC. Translated, it gives CASSMSGRAKNIQYF.